The present T cell receptor beta chain was sequenced within a study of shared T cell receptors in the human thymus. This clone was detected once. The CDR3 runs 15 residues. The V gene's germline CDR1 is MDHEN and CDR2 SYDVKM. Unmatched junction bases numbered 7, after V lost 5 bases and J lost 2 bases. The table came from immunoSEQ multiplex PCR; TCRdb's copy has only in-frame clones and leaves some out. This table has 720,000 or so clones, 80% to 90% appearing once. The same data also contributed to another study, on human thymus T cells. That work contributes: The source of the thymus tissue was resections taken during corrective heart surgery. Thymic and blood repertoires appeared to display a bias in their usage of V and J genes. Related reports documented highly overlapping thymic repertoires among unrelated individuals.

Sequencing input: thymocytes. The genes are TRBV28 and TRBJ1-1, with TRBD1 matching 8 bases. The clonotype comes from a girl in the first two years of life with a congenital heart defect. CDR3 DNA sequence: TGTGCCAGCAGTACCCAACAGGGGGTCAACACTGAAGCTTTCTTT. Protein product: CASSTQQGVNTEAFF. Supplemented by reference TRBV28 and TRBJ1-1, the full variable domain reads DVKVTQSSRYLVKRTGEKVFLECVQDMDHENMFWYRQDPGLGLRLIYFSYDVKMKEKGDIPEGYSVSREKKERFSLILESASTNQTSMYLCASSTQQGVNTEAFFGQGTRLTVV.